Below are 19 T cell receptor beta chains sequenced from a single sample in a study of blood T cells in healthy people across ages. Primers used in a second PCR of about 6 to 11 cycles were a sample-barcoded 5' primer and a J-beta primer mix. TCRdb called the 5' RACE reads again in MiXCR, with one record for every CDR3 protein. Altogether about 780,000 distinct CDR3 sequences are present, roughly 46% being singletons, with the ten largest covering about a sixth. The sample was blood. The receptors come from a man at least 80 years old in good health.

This sequence joins TRBV28 and TRBJ1-1; D perhaps matches TRBD1 (6 bases). The CDR3 runs to 14 residues. The germline CDR1 and CDR2 sequences are MDHEN and SYDVKM. V was pared by 2 bases and J by 0 bases, with 7 bases between. CDR3 loop: CASSLRTVNTEAFF. The CDR3 DNA is TGTGCCAGCAGTTTAAGGACAGTGAACACTGAAGCTTTCTTT.

The chain joins TRBV4-2 to TRBJ2-7, with 7 bases aligning to TRBD1. Germline V CDR1 and CDR2: LGHNA, YNFKEQ. CDR3 length equals 16 residues. J lost 0 bases, V lost 0 bases, and 5 bases had no gene match. The CDR3, as DNA: TGTGCCAGCAGCCAAGACCCGACAGGGAACTCCTACGAGCAGTACTTC. It yields the protein CASSQDPTGNSYEQYF.

This clonotype was recorded only once. This chain connects TRBV5-6 to TRBJ1-5; TRBD1 matches at 9 bases. The CDR3 is 14 residues long. Trimming cost V 1 base and J 7 bases; bases outside gene matches: 3. The germline V gene encodes CDR1 SGHDT and CDR2 YYEEEE. As DNA, the CDR3 is TGTGCCAGCAGCTTGTGGGACAGGGACCAGCCCCAGCATTTT. Encoded protein: CASSLWDRDQPQHF.

This clonotype turned up a few times. The chain couples TRBV7-2 to TRBJ1-6; D may be TRBD1 (5 bases). The germline gives CDR1 SGHTA, CDR2 FQGNSA. V lost 4 bases to trimming and J lost 6 bases, with 13 bases between them. The CDR3 covers 15 residues. The CDR3 sequence is CASSSGLGGNSPLHF. CDR3 sequence (DNA): TGTGCCAGCAGCTCAGGGTTGGGGGGTAATTCACCCCTCCACTTT.

J is TRBJ2-3 and V is TRBV29-1; TRBD2 matches at 9 bases. V trimming: 2 bases; J trimming: 2 bases; junction bases outside the gene matches: 5. Per the germline V gene, CDR1 is SQVTM and CDR2 is ANQGSEA. The CDR3 contains 15 residues. The CDR3 spells CSVEKPSGNTDTQYF. The CDR3 DNA follows: TGCAGCGTTGAAAAGCCTAGCGGGAACACAGATACGCAGTATTTT.

On this clonotype: A much larger clonotype is one base distant, so this may be a read error. The chain couples TRBV27 to TRBJ2-1; D may correspond to TRBD1 or TRBD2 (5 bases each). Germline assignment: CDR1 MNHEY and CDR2 SMNVEV (reference sequence). This CDR3 has 13 amino acids. V shed 4 bases and J shed 10 bases, with 14 bases lying between them. CDR3 amino acids: CASSCPSGREQFF. In nucleotides, the CDR3 is TGTGCCAGCAGTTGCCCCTCGGGACGAGAGCAGTTCTTC.

The rearrangement uses TRBV20-1 and TRBJ2-3; 9 bases align to TRBD2. The CDR3 runs to 14 residues. Looked up from germline, CDR1 is DFQATT and CDR2 is SNEGSKA (reference sequence). Trimming at V came to 3 bases and at J to 2 bases, leaving 3 bases not matched to a gene. Here the CDR3 DNA reads TGCAGTGCTAGGGCTAGCGGGAACACAGATACGCAGTATTTT. Its protein product is CSARASGNTDTQYF.

This clonotype showed up just a few times. The chain carries TRBV25-1 and TRBJ1-2, with TRBD1 matching over 7 bases. There are 13 residues in the CDR3. Losses at the gene ends were 4 bases for V and 2 bases for J; bases not matched to a gene: 1. Germline CDR1 MGHDK, CDR2 SYGVNS. The CDR3 region has the DNA TGTGCCAGCAGTGGGGGACAGAACTATGGCTACACCTTC. This translates into CASSGGQNYGYTF.

This clonotype was counted only a few times. The chain has TRBV5-1 and TRBJ2-3, with 7 bases identical to TRBD1. Germline trimming cut 1 base from V and 4 bases from J; bases unmatched to any gene: 9. The germline gives CDR1 SGHRS, CDR2 YFSETQ. This CDR3 has 16 residues. The CDR3 region is CASSLFTGELPDTQYF. CDR3 nucleotide sequence: TGCGCCAGCAGCTTGTTCACAGGGGAACTGCCAGATACGCAGTATTTT.

This clonotype has just a few counts. The chain joins TRBV5-5 to TRBJ1-4, with 7 bases matching TRBD1. The CDR3 contains 14 residues. Germline assignment: CDR1 SGHKS and CDR2 YYEKEE (reference sequence). Germline trimming cut 4 bases from V and 10 bases from J; bases unmatched to any gene: 10. CDR3 bases: TGTGCCAGCAGCCGCGAGCGACAGGGACGAAAACTGTTTTTT. This translates into CASSRERQGRKLFF.

The chain is built from TRBV20-1 and TRBJ2-3, with 7 bases identical to TRBD1. This CDR3 contains 18 residues. Trimming at V came to 3 bases and at J to 3 bases, leaving 18 bases not matched to a gene. Per the germline V gene, CDR1 is DFQATT and CDR2 is SNEGSKA (reference sequence). The CDR3 is CSASRKRNRGVRTDTQYF. In DNA, the CDR3 is TGCAGTGCTAGTCGGAAACGGAACAGGGGAGTTCGGACAGATACGCAGTATTTT.

This clonotype was recorded once. The J gene is TRBJ2-7, the V gene TRBV10-3; no definite D call. The J call is doubtful: the DNA matches TRBJ2-5 better. The germline V gene has CDR1 ENHRY and CDR2 SYGVKD. This CDR3 has 14 residues. The CDR3 nucleotides read TGTGCCATCAGTACCCCAGTAGGCCAAGAGACCCAGTACTTC. It translates to CAISTPVGQETQYF.

The chain combines TRBV5-1 with TRBJ2-1; 10 nucleotides match TRBD2. Trimming took 4 bases from V and 6 from J; bases not matched to a gene: 10. CDR3 size: 16 residues. Per the germline V gene, CDR1 is SGHRS and CDR2 is YFSETQ. CDR3 DNA sequence: TGCGCCAGCAGCCCGAGGGCTAGCGGGAGATTCAATGAGCAGTTCTTC. Encoded protein: CASSPRASGRFNEQFF.

This clonotype was observed a handful of times. The chain carries TRBV2 and TRBJ2-7, with TRBD2 identical over 8 bases. The CDR3 sequence is 17 residues long. V was pared by 6 bases and J by 2 bases, with 15 bases of the junction left unmatched. Germline CDR1 and CDR2: SNHLY and FYNNEI. This CDR3 reads CASSPPKSSGRAYEQYF. CDR3 nucleotide sequence: TGTGCCAGCAGCCCCCCCAAATCGAGCGGGAGAGCCTACGAGCAGTACTTC.

The V and J genes are TRBV29-1 and TRBJ1-5, with D possibly matching TRBD1 (6 bases). V lost 6 bases to trimming and J lost 3 bases, with 9 bases between them. In germline, CDR1 is SQVTM, CDR2 ANQGSEA. The CDR3 has 12 residues. DNA for the CDR3: TGCAGCGTAGCAGGGGACAATCAGCCCCAGCATTTT. This gives the protein CSVAGDNQPQHF.

This clonotype has at least ten counts. The chain uses TRBV20-1 and TRBJ2-7; possibly TRBD1 or TRBD2 for D (5 bases each). The V end lost 0 bases, the J end lost 0 bases, and 12 bases lay between the germline ends. The germline V gene has CDR1 DFQATT and CDR2 SNEGSKA (reference sequence). This CDR3 has 15 residues. The CDR3 loop reads CSARDEGRSSYEQYF. In DNA form, the CDR3 reads TGCAGTGCTAGAGATGAGGGACGGAGCTCCTACGAGCAGTACTTC.

J is TRBJ2-3 and V is TRBV20-1; tentatively, D is TRBD1 or TRBD2 (5 bases each). Germline assignment: CDR1 DFQATT and CDR2 SNEGSKA (reference sequence). The CDR3 contains 15 residues. The V and J ends lost 3 bases and 5 bases respectively, with 18 bases between them. This CDR3 is CSASSGIGTGDTQYF. The DNA of the CDR3 is TGCAGTGCTAGTTCCGGGATAGGGACGGGAGATACGCAGTATTTT.

This clonotype showed up just once. The gene calls are TRBV29-1 and TRBJ2-7; TRBD2 matches 11 bases. There are 17 residues in the CDR3. J lost 0 bases, V lost 5 bases, and 12 bases had no gene match. Germline CDR1 SQVTM, CDR2 ANQGSEA. CDR3 nucleotides: TGCAGCGTTAAGTTAATAGCTAGCGGGAGGCCCTCCTACGAGCAGTACTTC. Its protein is CSVKLIASGRPSYEQYF.

In this sample, this clonotype turned up a few times. This chain joins TRBV6-1 and TRBJ2-7; 7 bases are shared with TRBD1. The V gene's germline CDR1 is MNHNS and CDR2 SASEGT. CDR3 length equals 14 residues. The trim removed 3 bases at V and 0 bases at J, leaving 2 bases unmatched. CDR3 sequence reads: CASSDRDSSYEQYF. The CDR3 DNA sequence: TGTGCCAGCAGTGACCGGGACAGCTCCTACGAGCAGTACTTC.